Below are 32 T cell receptor beta chains sequenced from a single sample in a study of vaccination effects on CD4 cells after COVID-19. Ahead of sequencing, the ViraFEST assay grew antigen-specific CD4+ T cells using viral peptide pools. A 10-day culture period preceded the isolation of CD4+ T cells. Either the BNT162b2 or mRNA-1273 vaccine was given to participants in two doses. Method: immunoSEQ multiplex PCR; TCRdb's copy keeps in-frame clones and lacks some. The sample yields around 60,000 clones, 60% to 75% seen once. Their recognized antigens are unknown. The sequences come from CD4+ T cells from PBMCs cultured with HCoV-229E spike peptides, collected after COVID-19 vaccination. The receptors come from a human donor who received a COVID-19 vaccine.

Here the CDR3 DNA reads TGTGCCAGCAGGCCTACAGGAGGTAGCAATCAGCCCCAGCATTTT. This translates into CASRPTGGSNQPQHF. V gene TRBV6-5 combines with J gene TRBJ1-5; D possibly corresponds to TRBD1 (5 bases). The CDR3 extends over 15 amino acids. Germline V gives CDR1 MNHEY, CDR2 SVGAGI. Trimming left V 6 bases short and J 0 bases short, with 12 bases between.

V and J are TRBV30 and TRBJ1-4; 7 bases match TRBD1. This CDR3 region has 15 residues. Germline V gene sequence: CDR1 GTSNPN, CDR2 SVGIG (reference sequence). The V gene end was trimmed by 0 bases and the J gene end by 8 bases; junction bases not matched to a gene: 9. The CDR3 sequence is CAWSVRGRRREKLFF. The CDR3, as DNA: TGTGCCTGGAGTGTAAGGGGGCGCCGAAGGGAAAAACTGTTTTTT.

The V gene is TRBV7-2, the J gene TRBJ2-1; 10 bases line up with TRBD1. V lost 2 bases, J lost 4 bases, and 5 bases stayed unmatched. This CDR3 is built from 16 residues. Germline lookup yields CDR1 SGHTA and CDR2 FQGNSA. For the CDR3, the DNA is TGTGCCAGCAGCTTATCCGGGACAGGGGTGTACAATGAGCAGTTCTTC. This gives the protein CASSLSGTGVYNEQFF.

There are a few counts of this clone. This sequence joins TRBV5-1 and TRBJ2-4; D possibly corresponds to TRBD1 (5 bases). Germline V gene lookup returns CDR1 SGHRS and CDR2 YFSETQ. V was clipped by 4 bases and J by 10 bases, with 18 bases between them. This CDR3 is built from 14 residues. The CDR3 DNA follows: TGCGCCAGCAGCGCACTCAGGGTACAAGGGATTCAGTACTTC. Protein sequence: CASSALRVQGIQYF.

The chain is built from TRBV27 and TRBJ1-5; D possibly corresponds to TRBD1 (6 bases). Trimming removed 2 bases from V and 7 bases from J, with 12 bases in between. The CDR3 consists of 14 residues. Germline CDR1 MNHEY, CDR2 SMNVEV (reference sequence). The CDR3 nucleotides read TGTGCCAGCAGTTTAGTGGGGGGCAGGCAGCCCCAGCATTTT. Its protein product is CASSLVGGRQPQHF.

In its sample, this clone was seen once. The gene calls are TRBV18 and TRBJ2-3; 8 bases are shared with TRBD2. V was clipped by 1 base and J by 4 bases; unmatched bases: 4. The CDR3 consists of 15 residues. Germline V lookup: CDR1 KGHSH, CDR2 LQKENI. For the CDR3, the DNA is TGTGCCAGCTCACCACGAGCGGGGGCCGCAGATACGCAGTATTTT. Amino acids: CASSPRAGAADTQYF.

The chain carries TRBV12-5 and TRBJ1-4, with D possibly TRBD1 on 5 matching bases. Trimming took off 2 bases at V and 5 bases at J, with 12 bases between the two ends. CDR1 LGHNT and CDR2 FRNRAP come from the germline V gene. The CDR3 is 15 amino acids. The CDR3 nucleotides are TGTGCTAGTGGTTTGTCGGGGACGGAAAATGAAAAACTGTTTTTT. Its protein product is CASGLSGTENEKLFF.

The sample holds a few counts of this clone. CDR3 DNA: TGTGCCAGCAGTGTAAGCTTTTCCGGGAATGAGCAGTTCTTC. Translating it yields CASSVSFSGNEQFF. V gene TRBV2 combines with J gene TRBJ2-1; D is uncertain. Germline CDR1 and CDR2: SNHLY and FYNNEI. This CDR3 comprises 14 residues. The V end lost 4 bases, the J end lost 7 bases, and 14 bases lay between the germline ends.

J is TRBJ1-1 and V is TRBV19; D call uncertain. The ends were cut back, 2 bases at V and 1 base at J, with 11 bases in the middle. CDR1 and CDR2 (germline): LNHDA, SQIVND (reference sequence). The CDR3 runs 15 residues. DNA for the CDR3: TGTGCCAGTAGTATAAGTTGGGCAGCGAACACTGAAGCTTTCTTT. Translated, it gives CASSISWAANTEAFF.

V gene TRBV2 combines with J gene TRBJ1-1, with D unclear. V was pared by 6 bases and J by 1 base, with 6 bases between. Germline loops: CDR1 SNHLY, CDR2 FYNNEI. CDR3 length: 12 residues. CDR3 bases: TGTGCCAGCAGAGAGGGGAACACTGAAGCTTTCTTT. Translating it yields CASREGNTEAFF.

The rearrangement joins TRBV7-9 to TRBJ2-4; D may be TRBD2 (6 bases). The V and J ends lost 1 base and 1 base respectively, with 11 bases between them. Germline lookup yields CDR1 SEHNR and CDR2 FQNEAQ (reference sequence). The CDR3 covers 16 residues. CDR3 coding DNA: TGTGCCAGCAGCTTAGGCGGGGCAGGGGCCAAAAACATTCAGTACTTC. Protein: CASSLGGAGAKNIQYF.

This clone was seen a few times. The V and J genes are TRBV28 and TRBJ1-2; unclear D gene. Deletions cut 6 bases from V and 4 bases from J, with 18 bases between. This CDR3 is built from 15 residues. CDR1 and CDR2 from the germline V gene are MDHEN and SYDVKM. CDR3 in DNA: TGTGCCAGCAGCTCCTCAGGTTCGCTAATCTATGGCTACACCTTC. Its protein product is CASSSSGSLIYGYTF.

The V and J genes are TRBV19 and TRBJ2-2; 9 nucleotides agree with TRBD1. Germline V gene data show CDR1 as LNHDA and CDR2 as SQIVND (reference sequence). This CDR3 has 15 amino acids. Trimming cost V 5 bases and J 8 bases; bases outside gene matches: 9. CDR3 sequence (DNA): TGTGCCAGTAGTGCCCGAACAGGGGGCAGGGGGGAGCTGTTTTTT. It translates to CASSARTGGRGELFF.

This clone occurred a few times. This sequence joins TRBV24-1 and TRBJ1-5; the D is unclear. Germline V CDR1 and CDR2: KGHDR, SFDVKD. CDR3 length: 15 residues. Trimming took off 2 bases at V and 4 bases at J, with 11 bases between the two ends. The chain's CDR3 is CATSDSGGGNQPQHF. CDR3 bases: TGTGCCACCAGTGATTCGGGTGGCGGAAATCAGCCCCAGCATTTT.

By sample fraction, this clone is medium-sized. V is TRBV12-3 or TRBV12-4 and J is TRBJ2-4, with D tentatively TRBD2 (5 bases). The CDR3 is 12 amino acids. Trimming shortened V by 3 bases and J by 8 bases, and 8 bases separated the two germline ends. The CDR3 sequence is CASSFLRDIQYF. As DNA, the CDR3 is TGTGCCAGCAGTTTCTTGAGGGACATTCAGTACTTC.

J is TRBJ1-5 and V is TRBV2; D possibly corresponds to TRBD1 (5 bases). Germline V gene sequence: CDR1 SNHLY, CDR2 FYNNEI. The ends were cut back, 2 bases at V and 4 bases at J, with 12 bases in the middle. There are 15 residues in the CDR3. CDR3 nucleotide sequence: TGTGCCAGCAGTGAACGACAGTCCTTAAATCAGCCCCAGCATTTT. Its protein product is CASSERQSLNQPQHF.

This chain joins TRBV2 and TRBJ1-4, with 7 bases that match TRBD1. CDR1 SNHLY and CDR2 FYNNEI come from the germline V gene. Trimming cost V 6 bases and J 3 bases; bases outside gene matches: 4. The CDR3 length is 14 residues. The CDR3: CASSKGGPNEKLFF. DNA for the CDR3: TGTGCCAGCAGCAAAGGGGGCCCTAATGAAAAACTGTTTTTT.

The chain couples TRBV7-3 to TRBJ1-3, with TRBD1 matching over 7 bases. CDR1 and CDR2 (germline): SGHTA, FQGTGA. Losses at the gene ends were 5 bases for V and 2 bases for J; bases not matched to a gene: 6. The CDR3 totals 15 residues. The CDR3: CASSREGAPGNTIYF. The CDR3, as DNA: TGTGCCAGCAGCCGTGAGGGGGCTCCTGGAAACACCATATATTTT.

J is TRBJ1-2 and V is TRBV5-1; maybe TRBD1 (6 bases). CDR1 is SGHRS, CDR2 YFSETQ, per germline. Trimming removed 4 bases at V and 13 bases at J, with 17 bases between. This CDR3 is built from 12 residues. Here the CDR3 reads CASSQGQPNPTF. The CDR3 DNA reads as TGCGCCAGCAGCCAGGGACAACCGAACCCCACCTTC.

The chain recombines TRBV15 with TRBJ1-3; the D is unclear. Trimming took off 0 bases at V and 8 bases at J, with 14 bases between the two ends. Germline CDR1 and CDR2: LNHNV and YYDKDF (reference sequence). This CDR3 contains 15 residues. The DNA of the CDR3 is TGTGCCACCAGCAGAGATCGGACCCTTCGGGACACCATATATTTT. It is translated as CATSRDRTLRDTIYF.

The chain uses TRBV28 and TRBJ2-2; D is unclear. Germline CDR1 reads MDHEN; CDR2 reads SYDVKM. CDR3 size: 18 residues. Trimming took 0 bases from V and 4 from J, leaving 18 bases between them. CDR3 coding DNA: TGTGCCAGCAGTTTATGGCCCATGGGTAATCAGCGCACCGGGGAGCTGTTTTTT. Translating it yields CASSLWPMGNQRTGELFF.

V usage is TRBV7-3 and J usage is TRBJ1-1; a weak D match, TRBD1 (5 bases). The CDR3 sequence is 13 residues long. CDR1 and CDR2 (germline): SGHTA, FQGTGA. V was shortened by 4 bases and J by 1 base, with 7 bases between the two germline ends. This CDR3 reads CASSSGQNTEAFF. CDR3 bases: TGTGCCAGCAGCTCAGGACAGAACACTGAAGCTTTCTTT.

The chain has TRBV27 and TRBJ2-1, with TRBD2 matching 12 bases. Germline CDR1 and CDR2: MNHEY and SMNVEV (reference sequence). Trimming cost V 5 bases and J 10 bases; bases outside gene matches: 6. This CDR3 is 14 amino acids long. In DNA form, the CDR3 reads TGTGCCAGCAGTCACCGGACTAGCGGGGAAGAGCAGTTCTTC. Translated, it gives CASSHRTSGEEQFF.

The J gene is TRBJ2-2, the V gene TRBV24-1; TRBD1 agrees at 7 bases. The germline CDR1 and CDR2 sequences are KGHDR and SFDVKD. This CDR3 is built from 16 residues. V shed 1 base and J 0 bases; nucleotides not matched to a gene: 1. The CDR3 loop reads CATSDFQGANTGELFF. The CDR3 DNA reads as TGTGCCACCAGTGATTTTCAGGGGGCGAACACCGGGGAGCTGTTTTTT.

The chain has TRBV19 and TRBJ2-6; maybe TRBD1 (5 bases). Germline V gene lookup returns CDR1 LNHDA and CDR2 SQIVND (reference sequence). This CDR3 region has 18 residues. Trimming took off 1 base at V and 1 base at J, with 14 bases between the two ends. CDR3 region: CASSIAGQGGSGANVLTF. The CDR3, as DNA: TGTGCCAGTAGTATAGCGGGCCAGGGTGGATCTGGGGCCAACGTCCTGACTTTC.

This clone was recorded only once. The genes are TRBV6-2 or TRBV6-3 and TRBJ2-4; 7 positions agree with TRBD2. Germline CDR1 MNHEY, CDR2 SVGEGT. This CDR3 is 12 amino acids long. V dropped 4 bases and J dropped 14; count of bases not matched to a gene: 8. The CDR3 region has the DNA TGTGCCAGCAGTTCCACCGGGACTACCGAGTACTTC. It translates to CASSSTGTTEYF.

This chain joins TRBV12-3 or TRBV12-4 and TRBJ2-5; D possibly matches TRBD1 or TRBD2 (5 bases each). The CDR3 spans 13 residues. V gave up 5 bases and J gave up 4 bases, with 11 bases separating them. The CDR3 DNA reads TGTGCCAGCAGTACGGGACCGATAGAGACCCAGTACTTC. It codes for CASSTGPIETQYF.

The chain carries TRBV11-2 and TRBJ1-2; D gene uncertain. This CDR3 region has 14 residues. The germline V gene has CDR1 SGHAT and CDR2 FQNNGV. The V end was cut by 1 base, the J end by 4 bases, with 10 bases between. This CDR3 reads CASSLVPAGYGYTF. CDR3 DNA: TGTGCCAGCAGCTTAGTTCCTGCAGGCTATGGCTACACCTTC.

V is TRBV9 and J is TRBJ2-5, with 13 bases fitting TRBD2. The CDR3 runs to 17 residues. CDR1 SGDLS and CDR2 YYNGEE come from the germline V gene. V trimming: 4 bases; J trimming: 3 bases; junction bases outside the gene matches: 9. The CDR3 protein is CASSHNKLAGGKETQYF. CDR3 in DNA: TGTGCCAGCAGCCATAATAAACTAGCGGGGGGGAAAGAGACCCAGTACTTC.

V gene TRBV5-1 combines with J gene TRBJ2-1; TRBD2 agrees at 12 bases. Germline V gene lookup returns CDR1 SGHRS and CDR2 YFSETQ. Losses at the gene ends were 1 base for V and 0 bases for J; bases not matched to a gene: 5. The CDR3 covers 18 residues. For the CDR3, the DNA is TGCGCCAGCAGCTTGCCCGGACTAGCGGGGCTCTCCTACAATGAGCAGTTCTTC. It encodes CASSLPGLAGLSYNEQFF.

The chain couples TRBV19 to TRBJ1-1; weak D call: TRBD1 (6 bases). CDR1 and CDR2 from the germline V gene are LNHDA and SQIVND (reference sequence). Trimming left V 0 bases short and J 1 base short, with 15 bases between. The CDR3 totals 17 residues. Here the CDR3 reads CASSIEPVQGRNTEAFF. DNA of the CDR3: TGTGCCAGTAGTATAGAACCCGTACAGGGAAGGAACACTGAAGCTTTCTTT.

The genes are TRBV9 and TRBJ1-4, with 10 bases lining up with TRBD1. V dropped 0 bases and J dropped 8; count of bases not matched to a gene: 10. Germline assignment: CDR1 SGDLS and CDR2 YYNGEE. The length of the CDR3 is 17 residues. The CDR3, as DNA: TGTGCCAGCAGCGTAGAAGGGCACGGGACAGGGGACGAAAAACTGTTTTTT. Amino acids: CASSVEGHGTGDEKLFF.